The next 17 T cell receptor beta chains were all read from a single sample in a study of blood T cells in healthy people across ages. Together with a sample-barcoded 5' primer, a J-beta primer mix was included in a second PCR lasting roughly 6 to 12 cycles. TCRdb re-derived calls from the 5' RACE reads in MiXCR, one entry per CDR3 protein. The sample has 1.4 million or so distinct CDR3 sequences; approximately 39% are singletons. Material for sequencing was blood. The receptor source for this set is a woman aged 18-30 years in good health.

Turning to this clonotype: Just one base apart from a much larger clone, this may be a read error. The gene calls are TRBV3-1 and TRBJ2-7, with D perhaps TRBD1 or TRBD2 (5 bases each). Germline-derived CDR1 and CDR2 are LGHDT and YNNKEL (reference sequence). V was pared by 0 bases and J by 12 bases, with 12 bases between. The CDR3 has 12 amino acids. The CDR3 spells CASSQDLGTRYF. The DNA of the CDR3 is TGTGCCAGCAGCCAAGATCTAGGGACCCGGTACTTC.

This sequence joins TRBV4-3 and TRBJ2-3, with 11 bases identical to TRBD2. The CDR3 is 16 amino acids. The ends lost 3 bases at V and 2 bases at J; junction bases unmatched: 4. CDR1 is LGHNA and CDR2 is YSLEER in the germline V gene. CDR3: CASSQIAGGVTDTQYF. The CDR3 DNA is TGCGCCAGCAGCCAGATAGCGGGAGGGGTCACAGATACGCAGTATTTT.

The chain combines TRBV27 with TRBJ1-2; D not resolved. There are 14 residues in the CDR3. Germline CDR1 MNHEY, CDR2 SMNVEV (reference sequence). Trimming removed 5 bases from V and 0 bases from J, with 10 bases in between. CDR3 loop: CASSLNAANYGYTF. The DNA of the CDR3 is TGTGCCAGCAGTCTTAATGCAGCTAACTATGGCTACACCTTC.

Comment on this clonotype: In this CDR3 the conserved last residue, phenylalanine or tryptophan, is missing, so a read error is likely. This rearrangement joins TRBV12-3 or TRBV12-4 to TRBJ2-7, with 7 positions matching TRBD1. The CDR3 spans 14 residues. V was clipped by 5 bases and J by 2 bases; unmatched bases: 6. The CDR3 DNA reads as TGTGCCAGCAGTCCCTCGGGACAGACCTACGAGCAGTACTTG. The encoded protein is CASSPSGQTYEQYL.

CDR3 nucleotides: TGTGCCAGCAGCCAAGTCCTAGTGGGAGCAGATACGCAGTATTTT. Protein product: CASSQVLVGADTQYF. The chain employs TRBV4-2 and TRBJ2-3; possibly TRBD2 for D (5 bases). V was shortened by 1 base and J by 4 bases, with 12 bases between the two germline ends. CDR1 is LGHNA and CDR2 is YNFKEQ in the germline V gene. The CDR3 consists of 15 residues.

The J gene is TRBJ2-5, the V gene TRBV20-1, with D possibly being TRBD2 (6 bases). This CDR3 is built from 14 residues. Germline CDR1 and CDR2: DFQATT and SNEGSKA (reference sequence). Deletions cut 4 bases from V and 11 bases from J, with 23 bases between. CDR3 nucleotides: TGCAGTGCTATTTTCGGGAGCACCCGTTCTGAGCAGTACTTC. This gives the protein CSAIFGSTRSEQYF.

The V gene is TRBV24-1, the J gene TRBJ2-3; possible D gene TRBD2, 5 bases. Trimming removed 6 bases from V and 4 bases from J, with 16 bases in between. CDR3 length: 15 amino acids. The germline gives CDR1 KGHDR, CDR2 SFDVKD. The CDR3 region has the DNA TGTGCCACCAGTCCTGGGAGCGGCGTGGCAGATACGCAGTATTTT. This gives the protein CATSPGSGVADTQYF.

This chain uses TRBV3-1 with TRBJ2-7; D is unresolved. Trimming stripped 0 bases from V and 7 bases from J, with 4 bases between. The CDR3 covers 11 residues. Germline V gene sequence: CDR1 LGHDT, CDR2 YNNKEL (reference sequence). CDR3 sequence (DNA): TGTGCCAGCAGCCAAGAGTTGGAGCAGTACTTC. Its protein product is CASSQELEQYF.

This clonotype was recorded a few times. V gene TRBV6-2 or TRBV6-3 combines with J gene TRBJ1-5, with D possibly matching TRBD1 (6 bases). Trimming left V 0 bases short and J 1 base short, with 19 bases between. Germline-derived CDR1 and CDR2 are MNHEY and SVGEGT. This CDR3 has 19 amino acids. CDR3 in amino acids: CASSYSRARGGTSNQPQHF. The CDR3 coding sequence is TGTGCCAGCAGTTACTCGAGGGCGAGGGGGGGTACAAGCAATCAGCCCCAGCATTTT.

The chain recombines TRBV20-1 with TRBJ2-5, with 7 positions matching TRBD2. This CDR3 is 13 amino acids long. V lost 5 bases to trimming and J lost 4 bases; unmatched junction nucleotides: 7. Per the germline V gene, CDR1 is DFQATT and CDR2 is SNEGSKA (reference sequence). The CDR3 reads CSARTRLTETQYF. In nucleotides, the CDR3 is TGCAGTGCTCGGACTAGACTAACAGAGACCCAGTACTTC.

This chain links TRBV12-3 or TRBV12-4 with TRBJ2-6; D remains ambiguous. With 7 bases removed from V and 3 bases from J, the gap between germline ends came to 16 bases. The CDR3 runs 16 residues. The CDR3 DNA follows: TGTGCCAGCACCCCAGAGAGTGCCTTTGGGGCCAACGTCCTGACTTTC. Its translation: CASTPESAFGANVLTF.

The V and J genes are TRBV20-1 and TRBJ1-4; a weak D match, TRBD1 (5 bases). CDR3 length: 12 residues. Trimming removed 4 bases at V and 3 bases at J, with 6 bases between. Germline values: CDR1 DFQATT, CDR2 SNEGSKA (reference sequence). CDR3: CSAKGSNEKLFF. CDR3 in DNA: TGCAGTGCTAAGGGGTCTAATGAAAAACTGTTTTTT.

This clonotype was observed a few times. The chain has TRBV7-8 and TRBJ1-5; tentatively, D is TRBD1 (6 bases). The V gene's germline CDR1 is SGHVS and CDR2 FQNEAQ. V lost 2 bases to trimming and J lost 4 bases, with 12 bases between them. CDR3 size: 15 residues. CDR3 residues: CASSLNRAGNQPQHF. Written as DNA, the CDR3 is TGTGCCAGCAGCTTAAACAGGGCGGGGAATCAGCCCCAGCATTTT. The whole variable domain, remainder taken from reference TRBV7-8 and TRBJ1-5, is GAGVSQSPRYKVAKRGQDVALRCDPISGHVSLFWYQQALGQGPEFLTYFQNEAQLDKSGLPSDRFFAERPEGSVSTLKIQRTQQEDSAVYLCASSLNRAGNQPQHFGDGTRLSIL.

In this sample, this clonotype turned up a few times. This chain links TRBV6-1 with TRBJ2-7, with TRBD2 matching 7 bases. Germline V gene sequence: CDR1 MNHNS, CDR2 SASEGT. J was trimmed by 4 bases and V by 1 base; bases with no gene match: 10. This CDR3 is built from 16 residues. Here the CDR3 reads CASSEGASGGWYEQYF. The CDR3 coding sequence is TGTGCCAGCAGTGAAGGAGCTAGCGGAGGCTGGTACGAGCAGTACTTC.

As regards this clonotype: A much more abundant neighbour one base away suggests this may be a read error. The V gene is TRBV10-3, the J gene TRBJ2-7, with 7 positions matching TRBD2. Germline loops: CDR1 ENHRY, CDR2 SYGVKD. With V trimmed by 4 bases and J by 7 bases, 13 bases remained unmatched. The CDR3 length is 15 residues. DNA of the CDR3: TGTGCCATCAGTGGTGGTAGCGGGTCTTTTAATGAGCAGTACTTC. Translated: CAISGGSGSFNEQYF.

This sequence joins TRBV4-3 and TRBJ2-7, with D perhaps matching TRBD1 (6 bases). The germline V gene has CDR1 LGHNA and CDR2 YSLEER. Trimming took off 3 bases at V and 7 bases at J, with 22 bases between the two ends. The CDR3 has 16 residues. DNA for the CDR3: TGCGCCAGCAGCCAGTTGTGGGACAACTCCTACAATGAGCAGTACTTC. Translation gives CASSQLWDNSYNEQYF.

This clonotype was detected only a few times. The chain recombines TRBV27 with TRBJ1-1; 8 bases align to TRBD1. The CDR3 runs to 16 residues. Germline V gene data show CDR1 as MNHEY and CDR2 as SMNVEV (reference sequence). Trimming at V came to 7 bases and at J to 2 bases, leaving 12 bases not matched to a gene. This CDR3 reads CASIETGQGINTEAFF. The CDR3 DNA sequence: TGTGCCAGCATAGAAACCGGACAGGGAATAAACACTGAAGCTTTCTTT.